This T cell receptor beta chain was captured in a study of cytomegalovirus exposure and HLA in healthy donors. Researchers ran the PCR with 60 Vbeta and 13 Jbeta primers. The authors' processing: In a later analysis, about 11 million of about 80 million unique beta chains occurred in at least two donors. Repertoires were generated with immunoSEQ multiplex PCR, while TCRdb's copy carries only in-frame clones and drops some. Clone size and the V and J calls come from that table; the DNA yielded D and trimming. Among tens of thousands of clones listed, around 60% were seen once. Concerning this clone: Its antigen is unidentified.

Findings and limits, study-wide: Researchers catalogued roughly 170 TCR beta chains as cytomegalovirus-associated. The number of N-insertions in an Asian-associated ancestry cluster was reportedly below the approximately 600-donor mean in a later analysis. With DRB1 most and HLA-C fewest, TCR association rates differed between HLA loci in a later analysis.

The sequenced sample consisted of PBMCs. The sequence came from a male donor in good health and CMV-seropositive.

The CDR3 spells CASSQKAGTEQFF. CDR3 nucleotides: TGTGCCAGCAGTCAGAAAGCGGGGACTGAGCAGTTCTTC. The V gene is TRBV6-1, the J gene TRBJ2-1; 7 bases are shared with TRBD2. V gave up 5 bases and J gave up 9 bases; unmatched junction bases: 7. The CDR3 runs 13 residues. Germline assignment: CDR1 MNHNS and CDR2 SASEGT.